This T cell receptor (beta chain) was recovered during a study of cytotoxic CD8 clonotypes in ibrutinib-treated CLL. Study in general: Response samples were taken after a median of approximately 11 months on treatment, range 6 to 36.

With 7 bases clipped from V and 5 bases from J, the junction kept 12 bases outside the gene matches. The CDR3 consists of 15 residues. The germline gives CDR1 MDHEN, CDR2 SYDVKM. With respect to this clone: Its antigen remains unidentified.

Study-wide findings and caveats: Clonality was higher at ibrutinib response and returned toward baseline at progression. Treatment left the uncommon public clonotypes either contracted or stable in frequency.

The planned depth of sequencing spanned 1 in 200,000 to 1 in 1 million T cells. The repertoire was sequenced with immunoSEQ multiplex PCR; TCRdb's copy has only in-frame clones and lacks some. The sample records 120,000 to 150,000 clones, 75% to 95% being singletons. The sample consisted of PBMCs, taken after 12 months of ibrutinib treatment. V usage is TRBV28 and J usage is TRBJ1-1, with 8 nucleotides matching TRBD1. The source is a human donor with chronic lymphocytic leukemia. CDR3 in DNA: TGTGCCAGCACCCCTTCTTCCCACAGGGGGACTGAAGCTTTCTTT. Translation: CASTPSSHRGTEAFF.